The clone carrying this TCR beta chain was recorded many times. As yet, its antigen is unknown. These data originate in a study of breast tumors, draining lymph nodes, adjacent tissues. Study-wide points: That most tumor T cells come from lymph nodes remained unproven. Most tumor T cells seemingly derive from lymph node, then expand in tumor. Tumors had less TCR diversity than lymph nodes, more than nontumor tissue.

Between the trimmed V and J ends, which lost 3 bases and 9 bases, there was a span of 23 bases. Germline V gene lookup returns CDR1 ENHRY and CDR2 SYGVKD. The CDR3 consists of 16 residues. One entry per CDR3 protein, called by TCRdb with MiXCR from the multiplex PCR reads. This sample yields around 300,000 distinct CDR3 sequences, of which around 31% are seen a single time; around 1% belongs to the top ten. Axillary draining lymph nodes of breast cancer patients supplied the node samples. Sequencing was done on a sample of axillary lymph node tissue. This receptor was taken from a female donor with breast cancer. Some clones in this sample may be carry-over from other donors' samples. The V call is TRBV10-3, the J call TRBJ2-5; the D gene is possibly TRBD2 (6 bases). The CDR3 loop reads CAISDVSGYRPGAQYF. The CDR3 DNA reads TGTGCCATCAGTGACGTCAGCGGCTACCGACCGGGGGCCCAGTACTTC.